One and the same sample provided the 4 T cell receptor beta chains below, sequenced in a study of OX40 agonist ivuxolimab in advanced cancers. Generated by immunoSEQ multiplex PCR, the TCRdb table keeps only in-frame clones and is missing some. The sample gives tens of thousands of clones, about 88% of which show up once; around 19% is in the top ten. The sequences come from CD4+ or CD8+ T cells sorted from blood, collected in a trial of the OX40 agonist ivuxolimab. The receptors derive from an adult with an advanced solid tumor such as melanoma, head and neck, liver or kidney cancer.

The rearrangement uses TRBV2 and TRBJ1-3, with D possibly matching TRBD1 (5 bases). The CDR3 loop spans 13 amino acids. V was cut by 7 bases and J by 2 bases, with 9 bases left in between. Per the germline V gene, CDR1 is SNHLY and CDR2 is FYNNEI. CDR3 sequence reads: CASISRAGNTIYF. The CDR3 coding sequence is TGTGCCAGCATCTCCAGGGCTGGAAACACCATATATTTT.

The chain employs TRBV5-1 and TRBJ2-7, with D unresolved. V dropped 2 bases and J dropped 2 bases, with 14 bases sitting between them. Germline CDR1 is SGHRS and CDR2 is YFSETQ. The CDR3 consists of 15 residues. CDR3 DNA sequence: TGCGCCAGCAGCTTAAACGGGCTCCCAACCTACGAGCAGTACTTC. Amino acid sequence: CASSLNGLPTYEQYF.

This sequence joins TRBV5-5 and TRBJ2-3; 13 bases are shared with TRBD2. Germline CDR1 reads SGHKS; CDR2 reads YYEKEE (reference sequence). J gave up 0 bases and V 0 bases, and 7 bases lay outside the gene matches. The CDR3 extends over 19 amino acids. For the CDR3, the DNA is TGTGCCAGCAGCTTGGAGGGGACTAGCGGGGTCAAGAGCACAGATACGCAGTATTTT. Translation gives CASSLEGTSGVKSTDTQYF.

This chain links TRBV7-9 with TRBJ2-7; D perhaps matches TRBD1 (6 bases). The CDR3 runs 14 residues. Trimming left V 5 bases short and J 7 bases short, with 18 bases between. The germline gives CDR1 SEHNR, CDR2 FQNEAQ (reference sequence). The CDR3 region has the DNA TGTGCCAGCAGCCCCGAGGGGTCGAGGGGGGAGCAGTACTTC. It yields the protein CASSPEGSRGEQYF. Based on the CDR3 plus reference TRBV7-9 and TRBJ2-7, the full variable domain is DTGVSQNPRHKITKRGQNVTFRCDPISEHNRLYWYRQTLGQGPEFLTYFQNEAQLEKSRLLSDRFSAERPKGSFSTLEIQRTEQGDSAMYLCASSPEGSRGEQYFGPGTRLTVT.